One and the same sample provided the 9 T cell receptor beta chains below, sequenced in a study of blood T cell repertoires in COVID-19. Clones were read by immunoSEQ multiplex PCR, and TCRdb kept only the in-frame ones, dropping some. The table includes around 300,000 clones, roughly 85% detected once. Sequencing was carried out using peripheral blood. These receptors all come from a woman aged 25 to 39 with active or convalescent COVID-19.

The V and J genes are TRBV27 and TRBJ1-6; D unclear. The germline CDR1 and CDR2 sequences are MNHEY and SMNVEV (reference sequence). The CDR3 has 14 residues. The V gene lost 5 bases and the J gene lost 3 bases, with 8 bases spanning the gap. CDR3 bases: TGTGCCAGCAGTATCCTCAGCTATAATTCACCCCTCCACTTT. This translates into CASSILSYNSPLHF.

The rearrangement uses TRBV24-1 and TRBJ2-3; maybe TRBD2 (7 bases). V gave up 5 bases and J gave up 2 bases, with 16 bases separating them. The CDR3 runs to 16 residues. Germline V gives CDR1 KGHDR, CDR2 SFDVKD. The CDR3 bases are TGTGCCACCAGTGTGGGGGGGGCCAGACTCACAGATACGCAGTATTTT. Protein product: CATSVGGARLTDTQYF.

This clone was observed a handful of times. This chain links TRBV5-6 with TRBJ1-2; 8 bases agree with TRBD1. J lost 4 bases, V lost 4 bases, and 6 bases had no gene match. Per germline, CDR1 SGHDT and CDR2 YYEEEE. The CDR3 is made up of 14 amino acids. The CDR3 here is CASSPDRDSYGYTF. The CDR3 nucleotides are TGTGCCAGCAGCCCGGACAGGGACTCCTATGGCTACACCTTC.

The chain links TRBV7-2 to TRBJ1-6; D uncertain. The V gene's germline CDR1 is SGHTA and CDR2 FQGNSA. This CDR3 is 15 amino acids long. Trimming pared 1 base from V and 8 bases from J, leaving 12 bases between. CDR3 DNA: TGTGCCAGCAGCTTAGGAGGTGGCCCCGATTCACCCCTCCACTTT. It specifies CASSLGGGPDSPLHF.

This chain uses TRBV5-4 with TRBJ1-2; D possibly corresponds to TRBD1 (6 bases). Looked up from germline, CDR1 is SGHNT and CDR2 is YYREEE (reference sequence). V shed 4 bases and J shed 0 bases, with 13 bases lying between them. There are 15 residues in the CDR3. The CDR3 DNA follows: TGTGCCAGCAGCACCACCGGACAGCCTAACTATGGCTACACCTTC. It translates to CASSTTGQPNYGYTF. Combining the CDR3 with reference TRBV5-4 and TRBJ1-2 gives the whole variable domain ETGVTQSPTHLIKTRGQQVTLRCSSQSGHNTVSWYQQALGQGPQFIFQYYREEENGRGNFPPRFSGLQFPNYSSELNVNALELDDSALYLCASSTTGQPNYGYTFGSGTRLTVV.

The chain combines TRBV5-6 with TRBJ1-3; D unclear. V lost 8 bases, J lost 0 bases, and 9 bases lay in between. CDR1 and CDR2 (germline): SGHDT, YYEEEE. This CDR3 has 13 residues. The chain's CDR3 is CASRGISGNTIYF. In nucleotides, the CDR3 is TGTGCCAGTCGGGGAATCTCTGGAAACACCATATATTTT.

V gene TRBV2 combines with J gene TRBJ2-3; 9 nucleotides match TRBD1. The germline CDR1 and CDR2 sequences are SNHLY and FYNNEI. V shed 3 bases and J 3 bases; nucleotides not matched to a gene: 4. The CDR3 totals 15 residues. The CDR3 sequence: CASSDSGTGTDTQYF. CDR3 bases: TGTGCCAGCAGTGATTCCGGGACAGGGACAGATACGCAGTATTTT.

V is TRBV6-5 and J is TRBJ2-1; D perhaps matches TRBD2 (5 bases). Trimming pared 11 bases from V and 9 bases from J, leaving 14 bases between. This CDR3 comprises 11 residues. The germline CDR1 and CDR2 sequences are MNHEY and SVGAGI. This CDR3 reads CAARGVGEQFF. The CDR3 DNA sequence: TGTGCCGCCCGGGGAGTGGGTGAGCAGTTCTTC.

V and J are TRBV7-9 and TRBJ2-3; 8 nucleotides match TRBD2. Germline V gene data show CDR1 as SEHNR and CDR2 as FQNEAQ (reference sequence). This CDR3 region has 15 residues. With V trimmed by 3 bases and J by 4 bases, 6 bases remained unmatched. The CDR3 DNA reads as TGTGCCAGCAGCTTTCCGGGGGGGCCGGCAGATACGCAGTATTTT. Translating gives CASSFPGGPADTQYF.